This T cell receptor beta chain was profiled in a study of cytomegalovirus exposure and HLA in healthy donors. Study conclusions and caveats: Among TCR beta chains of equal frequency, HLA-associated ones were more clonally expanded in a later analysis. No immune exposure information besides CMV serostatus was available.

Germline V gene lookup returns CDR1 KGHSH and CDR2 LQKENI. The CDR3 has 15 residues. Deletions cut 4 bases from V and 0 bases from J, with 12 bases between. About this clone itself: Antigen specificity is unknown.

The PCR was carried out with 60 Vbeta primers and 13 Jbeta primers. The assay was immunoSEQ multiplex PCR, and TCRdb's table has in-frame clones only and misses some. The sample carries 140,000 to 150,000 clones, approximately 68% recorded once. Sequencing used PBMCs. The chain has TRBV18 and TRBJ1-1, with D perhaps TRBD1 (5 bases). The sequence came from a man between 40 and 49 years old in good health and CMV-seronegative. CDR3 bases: TGTGCCAGCTCACGAGATAGGGGAATGAACACTGAAGCTTTCTTT. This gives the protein CASSRDRGMNTEAFF.